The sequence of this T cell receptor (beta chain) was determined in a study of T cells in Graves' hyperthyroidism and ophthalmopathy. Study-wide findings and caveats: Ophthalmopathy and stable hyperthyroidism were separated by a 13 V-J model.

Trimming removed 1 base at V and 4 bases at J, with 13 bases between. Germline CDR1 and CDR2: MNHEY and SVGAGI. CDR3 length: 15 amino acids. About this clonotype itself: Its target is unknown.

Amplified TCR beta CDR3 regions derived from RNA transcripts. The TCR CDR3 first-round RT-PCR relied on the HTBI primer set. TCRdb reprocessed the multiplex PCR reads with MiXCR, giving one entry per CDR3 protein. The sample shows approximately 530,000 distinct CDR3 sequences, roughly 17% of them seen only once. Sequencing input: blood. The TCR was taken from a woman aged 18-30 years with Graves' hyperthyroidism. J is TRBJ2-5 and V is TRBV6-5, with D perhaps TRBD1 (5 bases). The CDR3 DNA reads TGTGCCAGCAGTTACTATACGGCAAGGGGAGAGACCCAGTACTTC. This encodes CASSYYTARGETQYF.